This T cell receptor (beta chain) was identified during a study of blood T cells in healthy people across ages. Germline CDR1 reads MNHEY; CDR2 reads SMNVEV (reference sequence). V gave up 9 bases and J gave up 14 bases; unmatched junction bases: 14. This CDR3 comprises 13 residues. This clonotype has a handful of counts. Its antigen is unknown. The use of a sample-barcoded 5' primer and a J-beta primer mix characterized a second PCR of about 7 to 12 cycles. One entry per CDR3 protein, called by TCRdb with MiXCR from the 5' RACE reads. In the table there are about 1.5 million distinct CDR3 sequences, 42% of which are singletons. Study-wide points: The unknown donor CMV status may have confounded expanded clonotype changes. The long-lived group displayed more naive CD4+ cells, plus higher diversity, than the aged donors did.

Total RNA, at least 5.5 micrograms per sample, came from PBMCs. This receptor was taken from a woman aged 18-30 years in good health. The chain joins TRBV27 to TRBJ1-5, with 9 bases matching TRBD1. Sequenced sample: blood. The CDR3 region is CARRWTGAMREHF. The CDR3 DNA sequence: TGTGCCAGGCGGTGGACAGGGGCAATGAGGGAGCATTTT.